The rows below give T cell receptor beta chains drawn from one sample of a study of blood T cell repertoires in COVID-19. Sequencing was performed with immunoSEQ multiplex PCR; in TCRdb, only in-frame clones are kept and a portion is missing. The sample shows about 130,000 clones, roughly 80% of them seen only once. The material sequenced was peripheral blood. The receptor set was obtained from a man older than 75 with COVID-19, enrolled during active disease. CDR3s include the opening cysteine and the closing phenylalanine or tryptophan. The D gene is left open where the match is weak. The listing skips clone size in some rows; elsewhere it reads once, few, many or a size class.

j_gene | v_gene | d_gene | abundance | CDR3aa | CDR3nt
TRBJ1-4 | TRBV7-9 | TRBD1 | - | CASSRQGSTNEKLFF | TGTGCCAGCAGTCGACAGGGGTCAACTAATGAAAAACTGTTTTTT
TRBJ1-6 | TRBV30 | - | - | CAWSDRENSPLHF | TGTGCCTGGAGTGACAGGGAAAATTCACCCCTCCACTTT
TRBJ2-3 | TRBV5-1 | TRBD1 | - | CASSEPGQGTDTQYF | TGCGCCAGCAGCGAGCCGGGACAGGGAACAGATACGCAGTATTTT
TRBJ2-3 | TRBV20-1 | - | - | CSASISRYTDTQYF | TGCAGTGCTAGTATTAGTCGGTACACAGATACGCAGTATTTT
TRBJ2-7 | TRBV19 | TRBD1 | - | CASSLRQGEQYF | TGTGCCAGTAGTTTACGACAGGGCGAGCAGTACTTC
TRBJ2-7 | TRBV9 | - | - | CASSPVDRSYEQYF | TGTGCCAGCAGCCCCGTAGACAGGTCCTACGAGCAGTACTTC
TRBJ2-1 | TRBV2 | - | - | CASSEQGQLEGEQFF | TGTGCCAGCAGTGAGCAGGGACAGTTGGAGGGTGAGCAGTTCTTC
TRBJ2-2 | TRBV7-3 | TRBD1 | - | CASSAQGAFGGELFF | TGTGCCAGCAGCGCACAGGGGGCATTCGGCGGGGAGCTGTTTTTT
TRBJ1-3 | TRBV25-1 | - | few | CASTPAGGGNTIYF | TGTGCCAGCACCCCGGCGGGAGGTGGAAACACCATATATTTT
TRBJ1-2 | TRBV27 | TRBD1 | - | CASSLSSSGQVYYGYTF | TGTGCCAGCAGTTTATCTAGCTCGGGACAGGTATACTATGGCTACACCTTC
TRBJ1-5 | TRBV3-1/TRBV3-2 | - | - | CASSQGEANQPQHF | TGTGCCAGCAGCCAGGGGGAGGCTAATCAGCCCCAGCATTTT
TRBJ2-3 | TRBV7-2 | - | - | CASSADRNTDTQYF | TGTGCCAGCAGCGCAGACAGGAACACAGATACGCAGTATTTT
TRBJ1-3 | TRBV18 | - | few | CASSPGQLSGNTIYF | TGTGCCAGCTCACCGGGGCAACTCTCTGGAAACACCATATATTTT
TRBJ1-5 | TRBV7-8 | TRBD1 | - | CASRPTGGDQPQHF | TGTGCCAGCAGACCAACAGGGGGGGATCAGCCCCAGCATTTT
TRBJ1-1 | TRBV29-1 | TRBD1 | - | CSARDRVNTEAFF | TGCAGCGCGCGGGACAGGGTGAACACTGAAGCTTTCTTT
TRBJ2-3 | TRBV9 | - | - | CASSLDSFIDTQYF | TGTGCCAGCAGCCTCGACTCTTTTATAGATACGCAGTATTTT
TRBJ2-1 | TRBV5-1 | - | once | CASSLQGPPNNEQFF | TGCGCCAGCAGCTTACAGGGTCCGCCAAACAATGAGCAGTTCTTC
TRBJ2-1 | TRBV9 | - | once | CASSVGGSPSYNEQFF | TGTGCCAGCAGCGTTGGGGGGAGTCCGTCCTACAATGAGCAGTTCTTC
TRBJ1-5 | TRBV7-6 | - | once | CASSLDNNSNQPQHF | TGTGCCAGCAGCTTAGACAATAATAGCAATCAGCCCCAGCATTTT
TRBJ1-5 | TRBV29-1 | - | - | CSVEFGEDQPQHF | TGCAGCGTTGAGTTTGGGGAGGATCAGCCCCAGCATTTT
TRBJ2-7 | TRBV9 | TRBD2 | - | CASSVGLAGGYEQYF | TGTGCCAGCAGCGTAGGTCTAGCGGGTGGTTACGAGCAGTACTTC
TRBJ1-3 | TRBV18 | TRBD1 | few | CASSPRDSPDGTIYF | TGTGCCAGCTCACCCAGGGACAGTCCCGACGGCACCATATATTTT
TRBJ2-7 | TRBV3-1/TRBV3-2 | - | - | CASSQPSGHRAEQYF | TGTGCCAGCAGCCAACCCTCGGGACACCGCGCCGAGCAGTACTTC
TRBJ2-4 | TRBV27 | TRBD1 | - | CASAWDSNKNIQYF | TGTGCCAGCGCTTGGGACAGCAACAAAAACATTCAGTACTTC
TRBJ2-7 | TRBV28 | - | once | CASSPPTALTYEQYF | TGTGCCAGCAGCCCGCCGACAGCGCTTACCTACGAGCAGTACTTC
TRBJ2-5 | TRBV10-3 | - | - | CAISETLPGARETQYF | TGTGCCATCAGTGAGACGCTCCCGGGAGCGAGGGAGACCCAGTACTTC
TRBJ2-7 | TRBV4-1 | - | - | CASSQDYTGWFYEQYF | TGCGCCAGCAGCCAAGATTACACAGGGTGGTTTTACGAGCAGTACTTC
TRBJ2-7 | TRBV5-1 | TRBD2 | - | CASSFPGRGEQYF | TGCGCCAGCAGCTTCCCCGGGCGGGGGGAGCAGTACTTC
TRBJ2-6 | TRBV28 | TRBD1 | - | CASSSVRDRGLPGANVLTF | TGTGCCAGCAGTTCTGTACGGGACAGGGGGCTCCCTGGGGCCAACGTCCTGACTTTC